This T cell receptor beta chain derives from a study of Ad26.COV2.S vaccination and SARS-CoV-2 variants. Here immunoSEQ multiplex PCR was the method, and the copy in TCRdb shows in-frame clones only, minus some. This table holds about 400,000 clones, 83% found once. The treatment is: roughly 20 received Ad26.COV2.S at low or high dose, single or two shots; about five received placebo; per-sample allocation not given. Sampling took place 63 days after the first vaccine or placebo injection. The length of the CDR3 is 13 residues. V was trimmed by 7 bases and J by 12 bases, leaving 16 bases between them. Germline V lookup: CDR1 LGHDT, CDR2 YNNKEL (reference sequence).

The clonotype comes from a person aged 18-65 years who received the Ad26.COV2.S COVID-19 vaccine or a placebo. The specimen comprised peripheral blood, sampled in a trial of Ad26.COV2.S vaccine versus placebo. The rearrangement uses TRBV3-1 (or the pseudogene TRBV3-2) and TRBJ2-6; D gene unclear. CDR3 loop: CASTLRAESVLTF. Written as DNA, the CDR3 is TGTGCCAGCACCTTGCGAGCAGAAAGCGTCCTGACTTTC.